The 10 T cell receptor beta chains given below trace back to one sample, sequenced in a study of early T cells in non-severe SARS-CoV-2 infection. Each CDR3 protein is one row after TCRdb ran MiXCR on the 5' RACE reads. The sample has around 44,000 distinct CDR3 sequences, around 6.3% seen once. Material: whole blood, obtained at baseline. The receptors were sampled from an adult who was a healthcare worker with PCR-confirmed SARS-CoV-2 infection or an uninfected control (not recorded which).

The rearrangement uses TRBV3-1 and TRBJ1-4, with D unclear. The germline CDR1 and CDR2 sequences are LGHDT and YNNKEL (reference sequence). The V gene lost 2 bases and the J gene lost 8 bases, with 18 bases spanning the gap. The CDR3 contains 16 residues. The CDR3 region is CASSQRASSLREKLFF. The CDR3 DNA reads TGTGCCAGCAGCCAAAGGGCTTCGAGCCTTAGGGAAAAACTGTTTTTT.

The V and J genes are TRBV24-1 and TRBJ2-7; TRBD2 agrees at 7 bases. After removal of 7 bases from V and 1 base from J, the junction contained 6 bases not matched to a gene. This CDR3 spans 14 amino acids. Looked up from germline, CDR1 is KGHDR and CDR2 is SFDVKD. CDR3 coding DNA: TGTGCCACCAGCAGGAGCGGGGAATCCTACGAGCAGTACTTC. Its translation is CATSRSGESYEQYF.

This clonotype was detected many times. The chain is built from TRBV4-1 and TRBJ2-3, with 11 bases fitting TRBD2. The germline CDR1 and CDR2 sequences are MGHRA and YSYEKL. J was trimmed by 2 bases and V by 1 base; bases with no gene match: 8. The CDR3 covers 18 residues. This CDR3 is CASSQGYATSGDTDTQYF. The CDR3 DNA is TGCGCCAGCAGCCAAGGGTATGCGACTAGCGGGGACACAGATACGCAGTATTTT.

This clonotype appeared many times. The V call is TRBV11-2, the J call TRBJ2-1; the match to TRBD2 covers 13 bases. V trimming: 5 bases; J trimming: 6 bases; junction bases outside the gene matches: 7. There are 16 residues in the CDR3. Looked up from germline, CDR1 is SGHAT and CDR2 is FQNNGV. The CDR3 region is CASSHTSGGAGNEQFF. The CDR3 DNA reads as TGTGCCAGCAGCCACACTAGCGGGGGGGCCGGCAATGAGCAGTTCTTC.

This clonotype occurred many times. The CDR3 DNA reads TGTGCCAGCAGCTTCCCCGGACCCGGAAATGAGCAGTTCTTC. Translated, it gives CASSFPGPGNEQFF. The genes are TRBV7-2 and TRBJ2-1; no clear D gene. The germline V gene has CDR1 SGHTA and CDR2 FQGNSA. The CDR3 spans 14 residues. Trimming stripped 3 bases from V and 7 bases from J, with 13 bases between.

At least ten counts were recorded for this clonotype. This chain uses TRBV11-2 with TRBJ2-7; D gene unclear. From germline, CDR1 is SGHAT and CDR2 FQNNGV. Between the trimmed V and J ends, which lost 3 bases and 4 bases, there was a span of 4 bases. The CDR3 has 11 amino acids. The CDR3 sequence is CASSFRYEQYF. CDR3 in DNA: TGTGCCAGCAGCTTTAGGTACGAGCAGTACTTC.

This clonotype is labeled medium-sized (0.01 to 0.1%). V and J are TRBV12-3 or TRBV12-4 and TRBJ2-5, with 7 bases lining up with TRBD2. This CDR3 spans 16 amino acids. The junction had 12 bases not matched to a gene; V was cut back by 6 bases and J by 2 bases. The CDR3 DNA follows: TGTGCCAGCAGCCTTTTGGGGGGGTATGGGCAAGAGACCCAGTACTTC. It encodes CASSLLGGYGQETQYF.

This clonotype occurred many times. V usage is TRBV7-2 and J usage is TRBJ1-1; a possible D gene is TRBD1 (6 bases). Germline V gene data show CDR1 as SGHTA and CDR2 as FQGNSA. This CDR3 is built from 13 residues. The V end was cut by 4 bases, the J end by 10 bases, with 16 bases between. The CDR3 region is CASSSTGMGGAFF. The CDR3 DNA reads TGTGCCAGCAGCTCAACAGGGATGGGGGGAGCTTTCTTT.

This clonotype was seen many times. The CDR3 coding sequence is TGTGCCAGCAGTTACTCGATCGGACAGGAAACTTGGGGGCAGTTCTTC. This gives the protein CASSYSIGQETWGQFF. V usage is TRBV6-6 and J usage is TRBJ2-1; 7 bases align to TRBD1. The germline CDR1 and CDR2 sequences are MNHNY and SVGAGI (reference sequence). The CDR3 totals 16 residues. V lost 0 bases to trimming and J lost 12 bases; unmatched junction nucleotides: 14.

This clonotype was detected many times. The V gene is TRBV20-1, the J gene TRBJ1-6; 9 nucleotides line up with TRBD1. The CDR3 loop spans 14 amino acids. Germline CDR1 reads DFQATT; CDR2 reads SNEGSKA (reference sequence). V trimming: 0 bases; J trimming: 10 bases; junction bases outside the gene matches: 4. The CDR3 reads CSARDGTGSSPLHF. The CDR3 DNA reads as TGCAGTGCTAGAGATGGGACAGGGTCCTCACCCCTCCACTTT.